Detailed here is one T cell receptor beta chain. No cognate antigen has been identified for it. Nothing much larger sits one base from this clone, and base qualities are not available. Other DNA sequences in the same sample also yield this CDR3. The data belong to a study of shared clonotypes between healthy human individuals (TCRdb year 2020). Concerning the study at large: The cohort included a few men and a couple of women between 18 and 49 years of age. Per donor, leukapheresis produced somewhere between about 0.94 and 9 billion PBMCs. To estimate repertoire size and how much clonotypes are shared between individuals, the study performed deep sequencing of blood TCR repertoires from about 5 healthy adults. For each donor, CD4 naive and CD4 memory were each given three plates, CD8 naive was given two plates, and CD8 memory was given one plate. To increase sequencing depth and limit assay-specific biases, different laboratories used diverse techniques to prepare libraries and sequence TCR repertoires. The study at large found these results: Based on pairwise subsampling, the degree of clonotype sharing among donors was expected to be affected by sequencing depth. Larger estimated clonotype richness was generally found for naive subsets than for memory subsets. Rarefaction of sorted-subset datasets indicated incomplete sequencing despite the large sequencing depth. Sampling was restricted to blood, and TCR repertoires in tissue are likely to differ from TCR repertoires in blood. The genetic and exposure-history diversity represented was limited by the small number of donors. Higher generation probabilities were observed for clonotypes shared by all four sorted-subset donors than for non-shared clonotypes. Sharing across a few donors was observed for 5% to 6.5% of naive CD4, 3% to 3.5% of naive CD8, roughly 2.4% of memory CD4, and less than 0.45% of memory CD8 clonotypes.

Using the deep immunoSEQ assay, multiplex PCR amplified TCR CDR3 regions from genomic DNA. Genomic DNA extracted from each cell subset was distributed evenly over all wells of several immunoSEQ 96-well plates, and each plate served as one replicate. For sorted subsets, each replicate PCR was loaded with roughly 200 ng genomic DNA, equivalent to 32,000 or so T cell genomes. Purified libraries were measured with a Qubit 3.0 fluorometer, size-checked on a Bioanalyzer 2100, and measured again with the KAPA Library Quantification kit. A separate single-read 150-cycle Illumina NextSeq 550 flow cell was used to sequence each immunoSEQ 96-well plate. Concerning the study's data processing: Because only junctional sequences without quality scores were contained in the immunoSEQ output, filtering matching that applied to full-length reads could not be performed. To assign V/J genes and CDR3, sequences were annotated using PyIR, a Python wrapper for IgBLAST v1.9, with IMGT germline references. Reads with weak V/J assignments (E-value above 1e-6), missing CDR3, stop codons, out-of-frame junctions, or ambiguous translated residues were removed. A V3J clonotype was defined by an identical inferred V gene, J gene, and CDR3 amino acid sequence. The percentage overlap between two repertoires was calculated by dividing the number of shared unique clonotypes by the size of the smaller repertoire. Three approaches were used to assess repertoire richness: RTK rarefaction, the Chao1 estimator, and Recon v2.1 estimates of unobserved clonotypes. OLGA was used to compute generation probabilities for all TCRbeta clonotypes that the gDNA method yielded from several donors. What TCRdb holds here is the immuneACCESS table cut down to in-frame rearrangements. Part of the clones is not present; checked against another copy, under half of the missing clones reflect an unresolved V gene, and the others are unexplained. That table furnishes V, J and clone size, whereas the DNA furnished D and trimming. Across this sample there are 2 million to 2.5 million clones, with less than 95% seen only once. The ten most abundant clones make up approximately 0.39% of the sample.

The donors were healthy, HIV-negative adults who had no recently reported acute infections or vaccinations. Every donor was a Caucasian adult residing in Nashville, Tennessee, USA. CD4+ T cells were enriched by magnetic negative selection, after which naive cells were positively selected on CD45RA and the negative fraction was taken as the memory subset. Blood was obtained by leukapheresis, after which PBMCs were separated by Ficoll-Histopaque density gradient centrifugation and cryopreserved in liquid nitrogen vapor phase. Analytical flow cytometry was used to check the purity and quantity of each magnetically sorted T cell population. Genomic DNA was isolated from every sorted fraction and measured by UV absorbance on a Nanodrop 2000c. The source is a man younger than 35 in good health. Some clones in this sample may be carry-over from other donors' samples. The sequenced material came from naive CD4+ T cells from PBMCs. In light of the paper, this sample's cell subset or site label describes: CD45RA+ positively selected.

The CDR3 protein: CASSAGLAVYNEQFF. The nucleotide sequence reads as follows: TGTGCCAGCAGCGCCGGACTAGCTGTTTACAATGAGCAGTTCTTC. The sequence joins TRBV9 to TRBJ2-1; the central 8 bases match TRBD2. The CDR3 spans 15 residues, from the cysteine through the phenylalanine. This entry keeps only the CDR3 DNA: 45 bases, framed from base 1. The germline V end is reduced by 3 bases and the J end by 4 bases; junction bases left unmatched: 6. The germline V gene supplies CDR1 SGDLS and CDR2 YYNGEE.